This T cell receptor beta chain was profiled in a study of graft-versus-host responses after intestinal transplantation. Across the whole study: Anti-thymocyte globulin was used for induction in all recipients, who then took tacrolimus and steroids for approximately 3 years.

Some clones are missing from TCRdb's copy, which holds only in-frame ones; the method was immunoSEQ multiplex PCR. This sample has roughly 100,000 clones, with approximately 94% found just once. General study points: Early declines in HvG clones that occurred post-transplant were associated with peak circulating GvH clone levels. Detected in recipient marrow were GvH clones, some of which were first observed in ileum or blood.

V was trimmed by 5 bases and J by 9 bases, leaving 20 bases between them. Germline V gene data show CDR1 as LNHNV and CDR2 as YYDKDF (reference sequence). The CDR3 consists of 16 residues. Details on this clone: No antigen is known for it.

The chain is built from TRBV15 and TRBJ1-6, with a weak D call TRBD1 (6 bases). The sample was unstimulated CD8+ T cells sorted from spleen or lymph node cells, taken before intestinal transplant. The sequence was collected from a human donor who received an intestinal transplant. This CDR3 reads CATSGTQGIGGSPLHF. CDR3 coding DNA: TGTGCCACCAGCGGAACTCAGGGGATCGGTGGTTCACCCCTCCACTTT.